These 32 T cell receptor beta chains were sequenced from one sample in a study of blood T cell repertoires in COVID-19. Profiled with immunoSEQ multiplex PCR; TCRdb holds only in-frame clones, not every one. The sample holds about 160,000 clones; about 85% are singletons and the top ten take over 3%. The sequencing sample was made of peripheral blood. The receptors stem from a human donor with acute or convalescent COVID-19. The donor label of this sample is uncertain.

CDR3 protein: CASSLGGQSTYEQYF. The CDR3 region has the DNA TGTGCCAGCAGCTTGGGGGGACAGTCAACCTACGAGCAGTACTTC. The V gene is TRBV5-4, the J gene TRBJ2-7; 7 bases are a match to TRBD1. V lost 0 bases and J lost 2; bases outside the gene matches: 5. This CDR3 has 15 amino acids. The V gene's germline CDR1 is SGHNT and CDR2 YYREEE (reference sequence).

CDR3 region: CASSRTLNTEAFF. CDR3 coding DNA: TGTGCCAGCAGTAGGACACTGAACACTGAAGCTTTCTTT. The rearrangement uses TRBV28 and TRBJ1-1; TRBD1 is a possible D gene (5 bases). CDR3 size: 13 residues. Germline V gives CDR1 MDHEN, CDR2 SYDVKM. The V and J ends lost 5 bases and 0 bases respectively, with 7 bases between them.

The chain has TRBV19 and TRBJ1-2; D possibly corresponds to TRBD1 (6 bases). The CDR3 has 15 residues. The V end was cut by 5 bases, the J end by 7 bases, with 20 bases between. The germline V gene encodes CDR1 LNHDA and CDR2 SQIVND (reference sequence). CDR3 DNA sequence: TGTGCCAGTAGTCCCTATCTCGGGACAAGCGGTGGCTACACCTTC. This encodes CASSPYLGTSGGYTF. The variable domain in full, with the rest retrieved from reference TRBV19 and TRBJ1-2, is DGGITQSPKYLFRKEGQNVTLSCEQNLNHDAMYWYRQDPGQGLRLIYYSQIVNDFQKGDIAEGYSVSREKKESFPLTVTSAQKNPTAFYLCASSPYLGTSGGYTFGSGTRLTVV.

The chain has TRBV15 and TRBJ2-3; 7 bases match TRBD1. CDR3 length equals 13 residues. V lost 11 bases, J lost 1 base, and 6 bases stayed unmatched. Germline V gene sequence: CDR1 LNHNV, CDR2 YYDKDF (reference sequence). CDR3 region: CAPEGARTDTQYF. The CDR3 DNA reads as TGTGCCCCCGAGGGGGCCCGCACAGATACGCAGTATTTT. Together with reference TRBV15 and TRBJ2-3, the CDR3 gives the full variable domain: DAMVIQNPRYQVTQFGKPVTLSCSQTLNHNVMYWYQQKSSQAPKLLFHYYDKDFNNEADTPDNFQSRRPNTSFCFLDIRSPGLGDTAMYLCAPEGARTDTQYFGPGTRLTVL.

DNA for the CDR3: TGTGCCATCAGCGCAAACAGGGGAAACCCGAACACCGGGGAGCTGTTTTTT. It encodes CAISANRGNPNTGELFF. The rearrangement links TRBV10-3 to TRBJ2-2, with TRBD1 matching over 7 bases. Trimming cost V 6 bases and J 0 bases; bases outside gene matches: 10. CDR1 ENHRY and CDR2 SYGVKD come from the germline V gene. The CDR3 sequence is 17 residues long.

This chain links TRBV6-5 with TRBJ2-1; D remains ambiguous. The CDR3 runs to 15 residues. V was clipped by 4 bases and J by 0 bases, with 10 bases between them. Looked up from germline, CDR1 is MNHEY and CDR2 is SVGAGI. CDR3: CASSFAPSSYNEQFF. In nucleotides, the CDR3 is TGTGCCAGCAGTTTTGCTCCTAGCTCCTACAATGAGCAGTTCTTC.

The chain carries TRBV28 and TRBJ1-1, with 8 bases that match TRBD1. Germline V lookup: CDR1 MDHEN, CDR2 SYDVKM. Unmatched junction bases numbered 2, after V lost 1 base and J lost 1 base. CDR3 length: 15 amino acids. DNA for the CDR3: TGTGCCAGCAGTTTATCTGGACAGGGGAACACTGAAGCTTTCTTT. It codes for CASSLSGQGNTEAFF.

This chain uses TRBV20-1 with TRBJ1-1; possibly TRBD1 for D (5 bases). Germline V gene lookup returns CDR1 DFQATT and CDR2 SNEGSKA (reference sequence). This CDR3 spans 11 amino acids. In DNA, the CDR3 is TGCCTCCCGTGGGGGAGGACTGAAGCTTTCTTT. It codes for CLPWGRTEAFF.

This chain joins TRBV19 and TRBJ1-5, with 8 bases that match TRBD1. The V and J ends lost 6 bases and 6 bases, in that order; junction bases with no gene match: 13. Germline lookup yields CDR1 LNHDA and CDR2 SQIVND (reference sequence). CDR3 length equals 16 residues. For the CDR3, the DNA is TGTGCCAGTAGCATTAATCCAACAGGGGGGGGTCAGCCCCAGCATTTT. Translating it yields CASSINPTGGGQPQHF.

The V call is TRBV3-1 (or the pseudogene TRBV3-2), the J call TRBJ2-5; 8 positions agree with TRBD1. There are 15 residues in the CDR3. Germline CDR1 reads LGHDT; CDR2 reads YNNKEL (reference sequence). V shed 8 bases and J 5 bases; nucleotides not matched to a gene: 13. This chain's CDR3 is CASREKTGVVETQYF. The CDR3 nucleotides read TGTGCCAGCCGGGAAAAGACAGGGGTTGTTGAGACCCAGTACTTC.

The J gene is TRBJ1-2, the V gene TRBV2, with 9 bases identical to TRBD1. The V gene end was trimmed by 2 bases and the J gene end by 8 bases; junction bases not matched to a gene: 9. The CDR3 runs 15 residues. Germline-derived CDR1 and CDR2 are SNHLY and FYNNEI. The CDR3 loop reads CASSEPGQGTDGYTF. CDR3 bases: TGTGCCAGCAGTGAACCGGGACAGGGAACGGACGGCTACACCTTC.

The chain combines TRBV10-1 with TRBJ1-1; no definite D call. Germline V gene lookup returns CDR1 WNHNN and CDR2 SYGVQD (reference sequence). V lost 0 bases to trimming and J lost 0 bases, with 8 bases between them. The CDR3 is 15 residues long. CDR3 amino acids: CASSESADVNTEAFF. The DNA of the CDR3 is TGCGCCAGCAGTGAGTCGGCGGATGTGAACACTGAAGCTTTCTTT.

The genes are TRBV6-5 and TRBJ1-5; 7 nucleotides agree with TRBD1. CDR1 is MNHEY and CDR2 is SVGAGI in the germline V gene. This CDR3 spans 15 amino acids. After removal of 8 bases from V and 2 bases from J, the junction contained 9 bases not matched to a gene. The CDR3 DNA is TGTGCCAGCCTCAACCGGGACAGCCGCAATCAGCCCCAGCATTTT. It specifies CASLNRDSRNQPQHF.

The chain employs TRBV29-1 and TRBJ1-3; perhaps TRBD1 as D (5 bases). The CDR3 length is 14 residues. The V end was cut by 5 bases, the J end by 2 bases, with 13 bases between. CDR1 is SQVTM, CDR2 ANQGSEA, per germline. The CDR3 is CSVRRGGTGNTIYF. CDR3 bases: TGCAGCGTTCGCCGGGGGGGGACTGGAAACACCATATATTTT.

The chain is built from TRBV6-5 and TRBJ1-2, with a tentative D call TRBD1 (5 bases). Germline V gene sequence: CDR1 MNHEY, CDR2 SVGAGI. V was trimmed by 7 bases and J by 3 bases, leaving 15 bases between them. CDR3 size: 14 residues. The CDR3 sequence: CASTGGSRDYGYTF. The CDR3, as DNA: TGTGCCAGCACCGGGGGGTCGAGAGACTATGGCTACACCTTC.

This chain joins TRBV7-9 and TRBJ2-7; D call uncertain. V lost 5 bases to trimming and J lost 6 bases, with 11 bases between them. This CDR3 region has 12 residues. Per the germline V gene, CDR1 is SEHNR and CDR2 is FQNEAQ (reference sequence). The CDR3 region is CASSPQRGEQYF. The CDR3 nucleotides are TGTGCCAGCAGCCCCCAGAGAGGCGAGCAGTACTTC.

The rearrangement joins TRBV5-1 to TRBJ2-1, with TRBD2 matching over 14 bases. The CDR3 length is 15 residues. V was pared by 4 bases and J by 6 bases, with 3 bases of the junction left unmatched. Germline V gene sequence: CDR1 SGHRS, CDR2 YFSETQ. The CDR3: CASSPGTSGGNEQFF. For the CDR3, the DNA is TGCGCCAGCAGCCCCGGGACTAGCGGGGGCAATGAGCAGTTCTTC.

DNA of the CDR3: TGTGCCACCAGTGGCTTGGGAGGGGGGGGATCCTACGAGCAGTACTTC. It specifies CATSGLGGGGSYEQYF. The chain joins TRBV24-1 to TRBJ2-7; TRBD2 might be the D (7 bases). Germline CDR1 KGHDR, CDR2 SFDVKD. CDR3 length equals 16 residues. V was cut by 5 bases and J by 1 base, with 17 bases left in between.

V usage is TRBV6-5 and J usage is TRBJ2-7; D perhaps matches TRBD2 (6 bases). This CDR3 comprises 16 residues. Germline V gene lookup returns CDR1 MNHEY and CDR2 SVGAGI. The germline V and J ends were trimmed by 2 bases and 1 base, with 15 bases remaining between them. CDR3 protein: CASSYRGKYGSYEQYF. CDR3 nucleotides: TGTGCCAGCAGTTACCGGGGGAAGTACGGATCCTACGAGCAGTACTTC.

The chain uses TRBV4-2 and TRBJ2-7; 7 bases line up with TRBD1. CDR1 and CDR2 from the germline V gene are LGHNA and YNFKEQ. CDR3 length equals 16 residues. The trim removed 1 base at V and 2 bases at J, leaving 8 bases unmatched. The CDR3 DNA reads as TGTGCCAGCAGCCAAGCTCGCGGACAGGCTGCCTACGAGCAGTACTTC. Translated, it gives CASSQARGQAAYEQYF.

The gene calls are TRBV18 and TRBJ1-3; D remains ambiguous. This CDR3 region has 16 residues. The germline V and J ends were trimmed by 4 bases and 0 bases, with 13 bases remaining between them. CDR1 and CDR2 (germline): KGHSH, LQKENI. CDR3 coding DNA: TGTGCCAGCTCACTTACAGAATCTCGCTCTGGAAACACCATATATTTT. This sequence encodes CASSLTESRSGNTIYF.

This clone was counted only a few times. The gene calls are TRBV5-1 and TRBJ2-7; 13 nucleotides match TRBD2. This CDR3 has 14 residues. After removal of 4 bases from V and 7 bases from J, the junction contained 5 bases not matched to a gene. Germline V gene sequence: CDR1 SGHRS, CDR2 YFSETQ. The CDR3 loop reads CASSVGTSGVEQYF. For the CDR3, the DNA is TGCGCCAGCAGCGTCGGGACTAGCGGGGTGGAGCAGTACTTC.

The chain carries TRBV5-1 and TRBJ2-3; D gene uncertain. CDR1 and CDR2 from the germline V gene are SGHRS and YFSETQ. This CDR3 spans 14 amino acids. Trimming left V 0 bases short and J 2 bases short, with 7 bases between. This CDR3 reads CASSLDRPTDTQYF. CDR3 nucleotides: TGCGCCAGCAGCTTGGACAGACCCACAGATACGCAGTATTTT.

The chain has TRBV19 and TRBJ1-3, with D possibly TRBD1 on 6 matching bases. This CDR3 is 15 amino acids long. The germline V and J ends were trimmed by 8 bases and 3 bases, with 17 bases remaining between them. CDR1 is LNHDA and CDR2 is SQIVND in the germline V gene (reference sequence). The CDR3 DNA sequence: TGTGCCAGTGGGTACAGGGAATTAGGTGGAAACACCATATATTTT. Encoded protein: CASGYRELGGNTIYF.

The chain is built from TRBV24-1 and TRBJ2-5; no reliable D call. Germline V gives CDR1 KGHDR, CDR2 SFDVKD. The V end lost 3 bases, the J end lost 3 bases, and 10 bases lay between the germline ends. This CDR3 has 14 amino acids. CDR3 protein: CATSDGGRKETQYF. CDR3 in DNA: TGTGCCACCAGTGATGGCGGCCGGAAAGAGACCCAGTACTTC.

V gene TRBV7-8 combines with J gene TRBJ1-2; TRBD1 is a possible D gene (5 bases). This CDR3 is 16 amino acids long. V gave up 1 base and J gave up 8 bases, with 20 bases separating them. Per germline, CDR1 SGHVS and CDR2 FQNEAQ. CDR3 protein: CASSLETHPGGRGYTF. DNA of the CDR3: TGTGCCAGCAGCTTAGAAACCCACCCCGGGGGACGGGGCTACACCTTC.

Of note for this clone: The identical CDR3 is also encoded by other nucleotide sequences in the sample. The rearrangement links TRBV2 to TRBJ1-5; D gene ambiguous. Trimming took off 9 bases at V and 0 bases at J, with 15 bases between the two ends. Per germline, CDR1 SNHLY and CDR2 FYNNEI. CDR3 size: 15 residues. The CDR3 nucleotides are TGTGCCAGTTCCCTCGGCGACAATAGCAATCAGCCCCAGCATTTT. Translated, it gives CASSLGDNSNQPQHF.

V usage is TRBV27 and J usage is TRBJ1-1; no clear D. V lost 5 bases, J lost 4 bases, and 11 bases lay in between. The CDR3 extends over 13 amino acids. The germline V gene encodes CDR1 MNHEY and CDR2 SMNVEV (reference sequence). CDR3 bases: TGTGCCAGCAGTACGCCGTGGGCCACTGAAGCTTTCTTT. Protein product: CASSTPWATEAFF.

This chain connects TRBV11-2 to TRBJ2-2; possibly TRBD1 for D (6 bases). Per the germline V gene, CDR1 is SGHAT and CDR2 is FQNNGV. This CDR3 comprises 15 residues. Trimming stripped 3 bases from V and 0 bases from J, with 8 bases between. The CDR3: CASSFGQTNTGELFF. Here the CDR3 DNA reads TGTGCCAGCAGCTTCGGACAGACGAACACCGGGGAGCTGTTTTTT.

The CDR3 spells CASSPGGPDEKLFF. In nucleotides, the CDR3 is TGTGCCAGCAGCCCGGGGGGACCGGACGAAAAACTGTTTTTT. This rearrangement joins TRBV7-9 to TRBJ1-4; a possible D gene is TRBD1 (5 bases). V gave up 5 bases and J gave up 8 bases, with 15 bases separating them. The CDR3 runs to 14 residues. The germline V gene encodes CDR1 SEHNR and CDR2 FQNEAQ (reference sequence).

The chain is built from TRBV11-1 and TRBJ1-1; tentative D call: TRBD1 (6 bases). Between the trimmed V and J ends, which lost 5 bases and 4 bases, there was a span of 17 bases. Germline values: CDR1 SGHAT, CDR2 FQDESV (reference sequence). The CDR3 has 15 residues. This CDR3 reads CASSPPGKGVTEAFF. The CDR3 nucleotides are TGTGCCAGCAGCCCCCCGGGCAAGGGGGTCACTGAAGCTTTCTTT. Drawing the rest from reference TRBV11-1 and TRBJ1-1, the complete variable domain is EAEVAQSPRYKITEKSQAVAFWCDPISGHATLYWYRQILGQGPELLVQFQDESVVDDSQLPKDRFSAERLKGVDSTLKIQPAELGDSAMYLCASSPPGKGVTEAFFGQGTRLTVV.

The chain is built from TRBV30 and TRBJ2-1, with 10 bases aligning to TRBD1. CDR1 and CDR2 from the germline V gene are GTSNPN and SVGIG (reference sequence). The V segment lost 0 bases and the J segment 4 bases; nucleotides outside the gene matches: 9. The CDR3 has 17 residues. CDR3 bases: TGTGCCTGGAGTGTACGGTACAGGGACAGGGGATACAATGAGCAGTTCTTC. It yields the protein CAWSVRYRDRGYNEQFF. Full variable domain (missing parts from reference TRBV30 and TRBJ2-1): SQTIHQWPATLVQPVGSPLSLECTVEGTSNPNLYWYRQAAGRGLQLLFYSVGIGQISSEVPQNLSASRPQDRQFILSSKKLLLSDSGFYLCAWSVRYRDRGYNEQFFGPGTRLTVL.